This note documents a single T cell receptor beta chain sequence. Germline CDR1 reads SGDLS; CDR2 reads YYNGEE. This CDR3 is 14 amino acids long. Trimming left V 0 bases short and J 0 bases short, with 7 bases between. The data stem from a study of Tregs in tolerant kidney transplant recipients. Sequenced by immunoSEQ multiplex PCR; TCRdb stores in-frame clones only, minus some. The repertoire includes approximately 93,000 clones, approximately 94% of them detected once, and 0.46% sits in the top ten. The specimen was CD4+ T cells from blood, collected before the transplant. The source is a human donor who received a combined kidney and bone marrow transplant. The V gene is TRBV9, the J gene TRBJ2-7; D unclear. The CDR3 DNA is TGTGCCAGCAGCGTAGCTAAAACCTCCTACGAGCAGTACTTC. Encoded protein: CASSVAKTSYEQYF.